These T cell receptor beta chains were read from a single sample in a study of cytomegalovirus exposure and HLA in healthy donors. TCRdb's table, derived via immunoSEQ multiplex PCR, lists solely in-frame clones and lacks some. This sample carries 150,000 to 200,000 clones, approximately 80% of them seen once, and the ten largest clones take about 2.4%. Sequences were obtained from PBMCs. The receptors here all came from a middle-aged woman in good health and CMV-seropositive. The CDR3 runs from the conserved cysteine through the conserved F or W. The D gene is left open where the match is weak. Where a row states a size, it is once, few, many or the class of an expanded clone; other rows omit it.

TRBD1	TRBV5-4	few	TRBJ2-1	CASSFGDRVWNEQFF	TGTGCCAGCAGCTTTGGGGACAGGGTCTGGAATGAGCAGTTCTTC
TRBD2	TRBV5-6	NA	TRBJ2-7	CASSSMIAGGIVYEQYF	TGTGCCAGCAGCTCAATGATAGCGGGAGGTATCGTCTACGAGCAGTACTTC
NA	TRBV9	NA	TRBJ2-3	CASSAGGQGTDTQYF	TGTGCCAGCAGCGCGGGGGGACAGGGCACAGATACGCAGTATTTT
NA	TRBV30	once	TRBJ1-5	CAWGANSNQPQHF	TGTGCCTGGGGGGCCAATAGCAATCAGCCCCAGCATTTT
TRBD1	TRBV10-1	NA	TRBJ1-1	CASSEGWTGTNTEAFF	TGCGCCAGCAGTGAGGGGTGGACAGGGACGAACACTGAAGCTTTCTTT
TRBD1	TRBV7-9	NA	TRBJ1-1	CASSLNSGQGLGAFF	TGTGCCAGCAGCTTAAATTCGGGACAGGGATTGGGAGCTTTCTTT
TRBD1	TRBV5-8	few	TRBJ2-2	CASRGQMNTGELFF	TGTGCCAGCAGGGGACAGATGAACACCGGGGAGCTGTTTTTT
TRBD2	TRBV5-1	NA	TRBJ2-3	CASSSLAVGADTQYF	TGCGCCAGCAGCTCACTAGCGGTTGGTGCAGATACGCAGTATTTT
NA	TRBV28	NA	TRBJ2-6	CASRHSGSGANVLTF	TGTGCCAGCAGACACAGTGGTTCTGGGGCCAACGTCCTGACTTTC
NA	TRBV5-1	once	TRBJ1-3	CASSFALQGSGGNTIYF	TGCGCCAGCAGCTTCGCTCTACAGGGATCAGGTGGAAACACCATATATTTT
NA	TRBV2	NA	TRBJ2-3	CASSGRGGTDTQYF	TGTGCCAGCAGTGGCAGGGGAGGCACAGATACGCAGTATTTT
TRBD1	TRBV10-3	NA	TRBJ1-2	CAISEGQGAYGYTF	TGTGCCATCAGTGAAGGACAGGGGGCCTATGGCTACACCTTC
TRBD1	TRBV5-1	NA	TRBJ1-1	CASRGGDRGSEAFF	TGCGCCAGCAGGGGTGGGGACAGGGGATCTGAAGCTTTCTTT
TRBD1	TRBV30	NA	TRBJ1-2	CAWSVGTGGDGYTF	TGTGCCTGGAGTGTCGGGACAGGCGGCGACGGCTACACCTTC
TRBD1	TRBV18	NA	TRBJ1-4	CASQTGLNEKLFF	TGTGCCAGCCAGACAGGGCTTAATGAAAAACTGTTTTTT
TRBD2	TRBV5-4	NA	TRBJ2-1	CASSLALGASGDYEQFF	TGTGCCAGCAGCTTGGCCCTCGGGGCTAGCGGGGACTATGAGCAGTTCTTC
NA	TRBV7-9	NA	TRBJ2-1	CSWADEQFF	TGTTCCTGGGCCGATGAGCAGTTCTTC
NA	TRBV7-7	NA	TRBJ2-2	CASSPFQSGELFF	TGTGCCAGCAGCCCTTTCCAGTCCGGGGAGCTGTTTTTT
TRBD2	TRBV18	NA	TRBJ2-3	CASSETSGSTDTQYF	TGTGCCAGCTCAGAAACTAGCGGGAGCACAGATACGCAGTATTTT
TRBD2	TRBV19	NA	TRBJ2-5	CASSINRDGLAETQYF	TGTGCCAGTAGTATAAACCGGGACGGACTAGCAGAGACCCAGTACTTC
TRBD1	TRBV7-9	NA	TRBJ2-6	CASEGQPSGANVLTF	TGTGCCAGCGAGGGACAGCCCTCTGGGGCCAACGTCCTGACTTTC
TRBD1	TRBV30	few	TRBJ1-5	CAWSKDRGLNQPQHF	TGTGCCTGGAGTAAAGACAGGGGGCTAAATCAGCCCCAGCATTTT
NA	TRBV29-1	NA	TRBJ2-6	CSGIVGAGANVLTF	TGCAGCGGAATAGTAGGGGCGGGGGCCAACGTCCTGACTTTC
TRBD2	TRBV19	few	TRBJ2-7	CASSREAGNFGYEQYF	TGTGCCAGTAGCCGGGAAGCGGGGAATTTCGGCTACGAGCAGTACTTC
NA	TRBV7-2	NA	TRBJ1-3	CASSAGGGNTIYF	TGTGCCAGCAGCGCGGGGGGGGGAAACACCATATATTTT
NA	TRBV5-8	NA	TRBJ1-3	CASSLFDRHSGNTIYF	TGTGCCAGCAGCCTCTTCGACAGACACTCTGGAAACACCATATATTTT
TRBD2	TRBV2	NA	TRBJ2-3	CASSEWFRLAGSTDTQYF	TGTGCCAGCAGTGAATGGTTCCGACTAGCGGGAAGCACAGATACGCAGTATTTT
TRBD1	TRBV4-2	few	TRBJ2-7	CASSQAEYRGVTEQYF	TGTGCCAGCAGCCAAGCCGAGTACAGGGGGGTGACCGAGCAGTACTTC
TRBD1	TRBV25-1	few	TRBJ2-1	CASRDRHNEQFF	TGTGCCAGCCGGGACAGACACAATGAGCAGTTCTTC
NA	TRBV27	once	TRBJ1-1	CASSTQGTEAFF	TGTGCCAGCAGTACACAGGGTACTGAAGCTTTCTTT
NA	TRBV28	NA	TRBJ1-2	CASSINLGGIASYGYTF	TGTGCCAGCAGTATTAACCTCGGCGGGATCGCTTCCTATGGCTACACCTTC
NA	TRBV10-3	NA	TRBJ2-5	CAISDRGETQYF	TGTGCCATCAGTGATCGGGGGGAGACCCAGTACTTC
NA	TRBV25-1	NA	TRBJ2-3	CASSDGGANTQYF	TGTGCCAGCAGTGATGGGGGGGCGAATACGCAGTATTTT
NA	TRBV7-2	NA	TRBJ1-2	CASSWGVGYDGYTF	TGTGCCAGCAGCTGGGGGGTCGGCTACGATGGCTACACCTTC
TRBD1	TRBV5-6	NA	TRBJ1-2	CASSLATGGGYTF	TGTGCCAGCAGCTTGGCGACAGGGGGAGGCTACACCTTC
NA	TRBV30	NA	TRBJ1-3	CAWSVSRGFGNTIYF	TGTGCCTGGAGTGTTTCTAGGGGGTTTGGAAACACCATATATTTT
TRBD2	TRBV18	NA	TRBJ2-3	CASTWTSGSADTQYF	TGTGCCAGCACCTGGACTAGCGGGAGTGCGGATACGCAGTATTTT
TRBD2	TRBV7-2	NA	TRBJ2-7	CASSLVGSGAYEQYF	TGTGCCAGCAGCTTAGTGGGTAGCGGGGCCTACGAGCAGTACTTC
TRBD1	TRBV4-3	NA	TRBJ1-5	CASSQDPRGPNQPQHF	TGCGCCAGCAGCCAAGATCCCAGGGGGCCAAATCAGCCCCAGCATTTT
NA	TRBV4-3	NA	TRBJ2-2	CASSSRIGSSTGELFF	TGCGCCAGCAGCTCACGTATCGGGTCCTCCACCGGGGAGCTGTTTTTT
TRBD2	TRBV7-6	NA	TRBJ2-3	CASSLAQTSGVTDTQYF	TGTGCCAGCAGCTTAGCCCAGACTAGCGGGGTCACAGATACGCAGTATTTT